The clone carrying this T cell receptor (beta chain) came up once. Its specificity is unknown. Drawing of blood for sampling happened at baseline, at cycle 4 day 1, and at cycle 7 day 1. This sample stems from a study of OX40 agonist ivuxolimab in advanced cancers. The CDR3 runs to 13 residues. CDR1 SGHRS and CDR2 YFSETQ come from the germline V gene. With 0 bases removed from V and 3 bases from J, the gap between germline ends came to 4 bases. Assay: immunoSEQ multiplex PCR; the TCRdb copy retains only in-frame clones and omits some. Of over 80,000 clones listed, approximately 82% are singletons. Study-level results: Expanded clones tended on average to be more numerous among CD8+ T cells than CD4+. Researchers did not determine the expanded peripheral T cells' antigen specificity.

The source was CD4+ or CD8+ T cells sorted from blood, collected in a trial of the OX40 agonist ivuxolimab. The receptor was derived from an adult with an advanced solid tumor such as melanoma, head and neck, liver or kidney cancer. The chain uses TRBV5-1 and TRBJ1-5; D ambiguous. In DNA form, the CDR3 reads TGCGCCAGCAGCTTGGACACCAATCAGCCCCAGCATTTT. It encodes CASSLDTNQPQHF.